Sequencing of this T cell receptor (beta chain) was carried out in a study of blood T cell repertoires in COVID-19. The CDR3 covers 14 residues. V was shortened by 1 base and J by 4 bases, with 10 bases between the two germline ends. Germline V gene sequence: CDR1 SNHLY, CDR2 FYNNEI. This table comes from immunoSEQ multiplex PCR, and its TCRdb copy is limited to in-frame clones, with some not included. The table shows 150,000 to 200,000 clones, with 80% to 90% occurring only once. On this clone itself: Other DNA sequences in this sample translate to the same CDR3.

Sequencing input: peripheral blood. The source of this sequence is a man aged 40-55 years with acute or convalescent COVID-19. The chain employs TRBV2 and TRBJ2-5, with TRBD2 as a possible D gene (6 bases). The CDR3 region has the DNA TGTGCCAGCAGTGAAGACGGGAGAGGAGAGACCCAGTACTTC. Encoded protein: CASSEDGRGETQYF.